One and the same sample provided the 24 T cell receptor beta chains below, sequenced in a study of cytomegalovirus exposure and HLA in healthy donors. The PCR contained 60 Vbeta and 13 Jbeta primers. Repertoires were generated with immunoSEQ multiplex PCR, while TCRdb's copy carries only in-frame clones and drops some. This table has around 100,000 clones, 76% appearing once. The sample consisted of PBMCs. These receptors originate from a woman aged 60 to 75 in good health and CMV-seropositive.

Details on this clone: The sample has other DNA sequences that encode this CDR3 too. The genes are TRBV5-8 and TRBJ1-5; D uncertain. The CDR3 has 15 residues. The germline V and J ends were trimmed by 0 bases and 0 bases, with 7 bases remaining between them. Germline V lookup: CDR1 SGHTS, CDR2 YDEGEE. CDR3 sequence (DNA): TGTGCCAGCAGCTTGGGAGATTCTAGCAATCAGCCCCAGCATTTT. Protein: CASSLGDSSNQPQHF.

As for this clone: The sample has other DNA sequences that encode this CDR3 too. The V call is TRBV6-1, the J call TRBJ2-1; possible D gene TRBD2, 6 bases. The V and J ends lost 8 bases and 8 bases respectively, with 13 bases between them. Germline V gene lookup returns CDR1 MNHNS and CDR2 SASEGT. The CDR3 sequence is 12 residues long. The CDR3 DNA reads TGTGCCAGCGGACCTACTAGCTATGAGCAGTTCTTC. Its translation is CASGPTSYEQFF.

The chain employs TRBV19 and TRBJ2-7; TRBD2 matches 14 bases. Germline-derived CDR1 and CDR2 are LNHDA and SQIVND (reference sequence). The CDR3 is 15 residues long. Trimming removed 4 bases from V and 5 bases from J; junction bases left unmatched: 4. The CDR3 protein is CASSTTSGRVHEQYF. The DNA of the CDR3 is TGTGCCAGTAGTACGACTAGCGGGAGGGTCCACGAGCAGTACTTC.

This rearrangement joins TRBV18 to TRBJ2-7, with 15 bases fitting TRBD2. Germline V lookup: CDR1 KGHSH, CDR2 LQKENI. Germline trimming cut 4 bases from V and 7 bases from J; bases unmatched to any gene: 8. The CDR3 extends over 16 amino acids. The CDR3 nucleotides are TGTGCCAGCTCACACAGGACTAGCGGGAGGGCGGGGGAGCAGTACTTC. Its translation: CASSHRTSGRAGEQYF.

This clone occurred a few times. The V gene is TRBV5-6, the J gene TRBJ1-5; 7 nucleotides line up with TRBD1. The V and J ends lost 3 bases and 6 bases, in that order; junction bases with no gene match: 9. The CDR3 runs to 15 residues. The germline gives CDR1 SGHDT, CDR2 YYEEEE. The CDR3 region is CASSSVTGVGQPQHF. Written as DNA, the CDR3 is TGTGCCAGCAGCTCGGTCACAGGGGTAGGTCAGCCCCAGCATTTT.

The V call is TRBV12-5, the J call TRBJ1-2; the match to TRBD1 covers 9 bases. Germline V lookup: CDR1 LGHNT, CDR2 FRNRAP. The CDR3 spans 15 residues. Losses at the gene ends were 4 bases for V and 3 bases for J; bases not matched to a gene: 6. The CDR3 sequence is CASGWTGEKDYGYTF. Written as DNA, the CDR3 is TGTGCTAGTGGTTGGACAGGGGAGAAGGACTATGGCTACACCTTC.

The CDR3 region is CAWGQGSYEQYF. CDR3 nucleotide sequence: TGTGCCTGGGGACAGGGCTCCTACGAGCAGTACTTC. This sequence joins TRBV30 and TRBJ2-7, with TRBD1 identical over 8 bases. The CDR3 contains 12 residues. Trimming at V came to 5 bases and at J to 0 bases, leaving 0 bases not matched to a gene. Germline V lookup: CDR1 GTSNPN, CDR2 SVGIG (reference sequence).

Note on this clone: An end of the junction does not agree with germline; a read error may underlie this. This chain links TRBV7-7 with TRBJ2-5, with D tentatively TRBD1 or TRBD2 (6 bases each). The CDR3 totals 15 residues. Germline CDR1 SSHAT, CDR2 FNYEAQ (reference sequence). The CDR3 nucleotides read TGTGCTAGCAGCTTAGGGGGGCGAACCGAAGAGACCCAGTACTTC. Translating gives CASSLGGRTEETQYF.

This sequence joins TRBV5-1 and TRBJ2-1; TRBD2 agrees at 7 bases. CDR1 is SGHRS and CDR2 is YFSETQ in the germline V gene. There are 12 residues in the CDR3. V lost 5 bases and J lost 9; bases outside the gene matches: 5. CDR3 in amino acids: CASRGGTTEQFF. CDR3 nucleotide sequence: TGCGCCAGCAGGGGGGGGACCACTGAGCAGTTCTTC. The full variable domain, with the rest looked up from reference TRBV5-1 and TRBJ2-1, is KAGVTQTPRYLIKTRGQQVTLSCSPISGHRSVSWYQQTPGQGLQFLFEYFSETQRNKGNFPGRFSGRQFSNSRSEMNVSTLELGDSALYLCASRGGTTEQFFGPGTRLTVL.

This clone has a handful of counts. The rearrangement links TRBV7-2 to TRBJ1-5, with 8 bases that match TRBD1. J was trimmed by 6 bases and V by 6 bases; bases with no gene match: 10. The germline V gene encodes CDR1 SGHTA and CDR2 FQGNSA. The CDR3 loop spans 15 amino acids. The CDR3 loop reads CASSSDRALGQPQHF. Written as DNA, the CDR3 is TGTGCCAGCAGTTCGGACAGGGCATTGGGTCAGCCCCAGCATTTT.

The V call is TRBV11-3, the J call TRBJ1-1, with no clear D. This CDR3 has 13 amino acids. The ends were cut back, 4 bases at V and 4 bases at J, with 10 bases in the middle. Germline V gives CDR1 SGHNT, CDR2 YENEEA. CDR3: CASSSTEGTEAFF. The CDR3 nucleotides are TGTGCCAGCAGCTCGACCGAGGGCACTGAAGCTTTCTTT.

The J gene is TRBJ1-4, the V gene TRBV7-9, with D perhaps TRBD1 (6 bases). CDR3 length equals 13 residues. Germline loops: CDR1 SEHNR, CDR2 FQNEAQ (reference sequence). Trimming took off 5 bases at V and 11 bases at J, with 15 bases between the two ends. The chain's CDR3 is CASSQGAGVKLFF. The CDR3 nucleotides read TGTGCCAGCAGCCAAGGGGCAGGGGTGAAACTGTTTTTT.

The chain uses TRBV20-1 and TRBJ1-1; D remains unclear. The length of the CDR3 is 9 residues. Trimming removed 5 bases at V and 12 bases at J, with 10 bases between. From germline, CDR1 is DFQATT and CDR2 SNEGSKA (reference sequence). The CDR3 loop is CSARTDTFF. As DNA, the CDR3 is TGCAGTGCTCGAACCGACACTTTCTTT.

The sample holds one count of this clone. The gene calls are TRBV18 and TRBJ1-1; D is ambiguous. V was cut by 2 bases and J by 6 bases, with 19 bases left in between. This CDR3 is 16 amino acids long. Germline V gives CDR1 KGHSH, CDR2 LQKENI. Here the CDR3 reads CASSPYVPLNRSEAFF. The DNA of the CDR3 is TGTGCCAGCTCACCATATGTCCCCCTAAATCGGTCTGAAGCTTTCTTT.

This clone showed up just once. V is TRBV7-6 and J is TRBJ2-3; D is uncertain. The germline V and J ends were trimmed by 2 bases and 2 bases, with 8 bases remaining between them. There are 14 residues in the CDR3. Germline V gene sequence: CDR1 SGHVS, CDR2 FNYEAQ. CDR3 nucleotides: TGTGCCAGCAGCTTACAGTGGGCCACAGATACGCAGTATTTT. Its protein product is CASSLQWATDTQYF.

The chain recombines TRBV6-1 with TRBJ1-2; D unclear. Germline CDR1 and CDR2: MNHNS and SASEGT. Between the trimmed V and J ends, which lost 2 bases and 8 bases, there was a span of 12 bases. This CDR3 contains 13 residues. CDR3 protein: CASSEPLGRGYTF. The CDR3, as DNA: TGTGCCAGCAGTGAACCCCTCGGGAGGGGCTACACCTTC.

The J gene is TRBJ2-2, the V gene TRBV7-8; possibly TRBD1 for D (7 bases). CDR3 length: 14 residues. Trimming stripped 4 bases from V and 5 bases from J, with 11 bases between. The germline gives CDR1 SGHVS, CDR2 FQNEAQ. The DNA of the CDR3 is TGTGCCAGCAGCTGGTCAGGGGGGACCGGGGAGCTGTTTTTT. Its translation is CASSWSGGTGELFF.

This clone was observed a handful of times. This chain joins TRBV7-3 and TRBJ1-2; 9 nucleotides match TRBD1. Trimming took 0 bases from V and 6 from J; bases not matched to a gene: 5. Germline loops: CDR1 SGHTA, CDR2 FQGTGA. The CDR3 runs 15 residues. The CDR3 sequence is CASSLTSRDRDGYTF. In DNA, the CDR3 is TGTGCCAGCAGCTTAACGTCCCGGGACAGGGATGGCTACACCTTC.

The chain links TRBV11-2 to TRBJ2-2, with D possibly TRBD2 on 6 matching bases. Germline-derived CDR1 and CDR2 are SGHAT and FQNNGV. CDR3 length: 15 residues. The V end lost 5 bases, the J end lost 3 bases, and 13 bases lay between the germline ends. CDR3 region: CASSRSPGDTGELFF. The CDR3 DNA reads TGTGCCAGCAGCCGTTCGCCGGGGGACACCGGGGAGCTGTTTTTT.

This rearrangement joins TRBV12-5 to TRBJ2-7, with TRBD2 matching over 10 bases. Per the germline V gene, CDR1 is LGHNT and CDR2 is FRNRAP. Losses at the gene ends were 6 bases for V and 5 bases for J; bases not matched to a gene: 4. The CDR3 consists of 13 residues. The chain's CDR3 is CASGPSGSNEQYF. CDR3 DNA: TGTGCTAGTGGCCCTAGCGGGAGTAACGAGCAGTACTTC.

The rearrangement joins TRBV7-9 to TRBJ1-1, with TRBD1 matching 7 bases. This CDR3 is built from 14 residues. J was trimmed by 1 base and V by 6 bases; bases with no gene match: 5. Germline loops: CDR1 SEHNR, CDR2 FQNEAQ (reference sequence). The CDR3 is CASREGQPNTEAFF. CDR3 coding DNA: TGTGCCAGCAGGGAGGGACAGCCGAACACTGAAGCTTTCTTT.

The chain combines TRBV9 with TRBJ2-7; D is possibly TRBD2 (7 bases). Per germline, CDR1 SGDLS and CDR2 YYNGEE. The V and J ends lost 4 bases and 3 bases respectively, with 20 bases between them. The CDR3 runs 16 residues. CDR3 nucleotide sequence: TGTGCCAGCAGCCCGGGGGAGGGGGGAAATTACTACGAGCAGTACTTC. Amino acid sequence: CASSPGEGGNYYEQYF. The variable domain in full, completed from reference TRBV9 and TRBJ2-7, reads DSGVTQTPKHLITATGQRVTLRCSPRSGDLSVYWYQQSLDQGLQFLIQYYNGEERAKGNILERFSAQQFPDLHSELNLSSLELGDSALYFCASSPGEGGNYYEQYFGPGTRLTVT.

CDR3 DNA sequence: TGTGCCAGTAGTATAGGTGGTTGGGCAGGGAGGGGAAACACTGAAGCTTTCTTT. Translation gives CASSIGGWAGRGNTEAFF. The gene calls are TRBV19 and TRBJ1-1, with D possibly matching TRBD1 (5 bases). V was shortened by 1 base and J by 2 bases, with 20 bases between the two germline ends. The CDR3 runs 18 residues. Germline CDR1 LNHDA, CDR2 SQIVND (reference sequence).

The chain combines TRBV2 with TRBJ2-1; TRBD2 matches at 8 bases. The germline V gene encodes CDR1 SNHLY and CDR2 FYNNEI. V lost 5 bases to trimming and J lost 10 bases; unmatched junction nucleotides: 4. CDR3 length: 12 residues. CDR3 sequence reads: CASSREGREQFF. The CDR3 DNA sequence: TGTGCCAGCAGTCGGGAGGGCAGGGAGCAGTTCTTC.